Listed below are T cell receptor beta chains from one sample, sequenced in a study of blood T cell repertoires in COVID-19. Assay used: immunoSEQ multiplex PCR; TCRdb lists only in-frame clones, some missing. This table has about 42,000 clones, 80% to 90% appearing once. Sequencing used peripheral blood. These receptors all come from a man under 40 with active or convalescent COVID-19. Both conserved end residues are part of each CDR3. A D gene is named only where the DNA matches it firmly. Clone size is given for some rows only: seen once, a few or many times, or a class if the clone is expanded.

d_call: TRBD2; clone_size: .; j_call: TRBJ2-1; v_call: TRBV11-2; cdr3_aa: CASSLRTSGRASIDEQFF; cdr3_nt: TGTGCCAGCAGCTTACGGACTAGCGGGAGGGCGTCCATTGATGAGCAGTTCTTC
d_call: TRBD2; clone_size: .; j_call: TRBJ2-2; v_call: TRBV18; cdr3_aa: CASSPPTSGRNTGELFF; cdr3_nt: TGTGCCAGCTCACCACCGACTAGCGGGAGAAACACCGGGGAGCTGTTTTTT
d_call: TRBD2; clone_size: .; j_call: TRBJ2-7; v_call: TRBV6-5; cdr3_aa: CASSYSRLAGTYEQYF; cdr3_nt: TGTGCCAGCAGTTACTCGCGCCTAGCGGGGACCTACGAGCAGTACTTC
d_call: .; clone_size: .; j_call: TRBJ2-5; v_call: TRBV6-2/TRBV6-3; cdr3_aa: CASSPGRGWEQTQYF; cdr3_nt: TGTGCCAGCAGTCCCGGCCGGGGATGGGAACAGACCCAGTACTTC
d_call: TRBD1; clone_size: .; j_call: TRBJ1-5; v_call: TRBV5-1; cdr3_aa: CASRLGTGNNQPQHF; cdr3_nt: TGCGCCAGCAGACTAGGGACAGGGAACAATCAGCCCCAGCATTTT
d_call: .; clone_size: .; j_call: TRBJ1-2; v_call: TRBV6-1; cdr3_aa: CASSEAGQPYGYTF; cdr3_nt: TGTGCCAGCAGTGAAGCGGGGCAGCCCTATGGCTACACCTTC
d_call: .; clone_size: .; j_call: TRBJ1-2; v_call: TRBV19; cdr3_aa: CASSKGELLYGYTF; cdr3_nt: TGTGCCAGTAGTAAAGGAGAACTCCTCTATGGCTACACCTTC
d_call: TRBD1; clone_size: once; j_call: TRBJ1-2; v_call: TRBV6-5; cdr3_aa: CASSQTGIYGYTF; cdr3_nt: TGTGCCAGCAGTCAGACAGGGATCTATGGCTACACCTTC
d_call: .; clone_size: once; j_call: TRBJ2-3; v_call: TRBV2; cdr3_aa: CASSEVLRHTDTQYF; cdr3_nt: TGTGCCAGCAGTGAAGTTTTGCGTCATACAGATACGCAGTATTTT
d_call: .; clone_size: .; j_call: TRBJ2-5; v_call: TRBV24-1; cdr3_aa: CATSDWDSETQYF; cdr3_nt: TGTGCCACCAGTGATTGGGACTCAGAGACCCAGTACTTC
d_call: TRBD2; clone_size: .; j_call: TRBJ2-1; v_call: TRBV27; cdr3_aa: CASSSPGLAASNEQFF; cdr3_nt: TGTGCCAGCAGTTCCCCGGGACTAGCGGCCTCCAATGAGCAGTTCTTC
d_call: TRBD2; clone_size: .; j_call: TRBJ2-7; v_call: TRBV19; cdr3_aa: CASSIRGVSYEQYF; cdr3_nt: TGTGCCAGTAGTATACGGGGGGTCTCCTACGAGCAGTACTTC
d_call: TRBD2; clone_size: .; j_call: TRBJ2-3; v_call: TRBV3-1/TRBV3-2; cdr3_aa: CASSQGGGTGSTDTQYF; cdr3_nt: TGTGCCAGCAGCCAAGGGGGGGGTACAGGTAGCACAGATACGCAGTATTTT
d_call: TRBD1; clone_size: .; j_call: TRBJ2-1; v_call: TRBV9; cdr3_aa: CASSHRPNPGTGGYNEQFF; cdr3_nt: TGTGCCAGCAGCCACCGCCCCAACCCCGGGACAGGGGGATACAATGAGCAGTTCTTC
d_call: .; clone_size: .; j_call: TRBJ2-1; v_call: TRBV6-1; cdr3_aa: CASREGRLLAYNEQFF; cdr3_nt: TGTGCCAGCAGGGAAGGCAGACTACTTGCCTACAATGAGCAGTTCTTC